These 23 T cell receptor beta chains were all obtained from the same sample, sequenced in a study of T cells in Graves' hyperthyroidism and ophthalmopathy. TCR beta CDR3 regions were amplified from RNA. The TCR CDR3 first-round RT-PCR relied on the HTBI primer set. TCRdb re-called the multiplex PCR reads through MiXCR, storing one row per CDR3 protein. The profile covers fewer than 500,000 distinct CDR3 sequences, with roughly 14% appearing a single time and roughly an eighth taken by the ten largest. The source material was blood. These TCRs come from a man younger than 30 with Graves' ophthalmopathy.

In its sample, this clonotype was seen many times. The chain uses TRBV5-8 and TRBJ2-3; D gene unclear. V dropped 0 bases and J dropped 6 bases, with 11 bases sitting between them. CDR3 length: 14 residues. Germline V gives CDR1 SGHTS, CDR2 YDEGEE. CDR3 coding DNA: TGTGCCAGCAGCTTGGGCCGGATGTTTGATACGCAGTATTTT. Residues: CASSLGRMFDTQYF.

This chain's CDR3 is CATSRVGREGYGYTF. The CDR3 DNA follows: TGTGCCACCAGCAGAGTGGGGCGGGAAGGCTATGGCTACACCTTC. This chain joins TRBV15 and TRBJ1-2; D may be TRBD1 (5 bases). Trimming cost V 1 base and J 4 bases, with 13 bases left between them. CDR1 is LNHNV and CDR2 is YYDKDF in the germline V gene (reference sequence). The CDR3 contains 15 residues.

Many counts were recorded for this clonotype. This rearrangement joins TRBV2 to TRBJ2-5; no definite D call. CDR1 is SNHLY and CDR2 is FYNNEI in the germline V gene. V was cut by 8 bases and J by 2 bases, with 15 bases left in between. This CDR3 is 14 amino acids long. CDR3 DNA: TGTGCCAGCCCCCTGCCTGTGGAGCAAGAGACCCAGTACTTC. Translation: CASPLPVEQETQYF.

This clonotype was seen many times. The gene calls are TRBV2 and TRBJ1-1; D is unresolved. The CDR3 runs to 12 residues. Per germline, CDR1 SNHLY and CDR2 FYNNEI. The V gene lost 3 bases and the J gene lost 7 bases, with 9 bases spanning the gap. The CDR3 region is CASSDGVFEAFF. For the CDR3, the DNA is TGTGCCAGCAGTGATGGGGTCTTTGAAGCTTTCTTT.

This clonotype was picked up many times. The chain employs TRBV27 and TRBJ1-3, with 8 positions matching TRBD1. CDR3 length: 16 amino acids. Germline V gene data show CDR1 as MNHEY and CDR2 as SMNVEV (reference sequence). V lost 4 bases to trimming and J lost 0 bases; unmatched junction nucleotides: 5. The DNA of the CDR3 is TGTGCCAGCAGTTCTGGACAGGGCAACTCTGGAAACACCATATATTTT. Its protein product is CASSSGQGNSGNTIYF.

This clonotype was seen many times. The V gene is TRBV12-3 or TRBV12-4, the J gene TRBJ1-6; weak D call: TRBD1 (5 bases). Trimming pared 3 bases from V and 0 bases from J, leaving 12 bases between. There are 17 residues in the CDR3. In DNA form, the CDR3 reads TGTGCCAGCAGTTTGGGGGACCAAAGCTCCTATAATTCACCCCTCCACTTT. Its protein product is CASSLGDQSSYNSPLHF.

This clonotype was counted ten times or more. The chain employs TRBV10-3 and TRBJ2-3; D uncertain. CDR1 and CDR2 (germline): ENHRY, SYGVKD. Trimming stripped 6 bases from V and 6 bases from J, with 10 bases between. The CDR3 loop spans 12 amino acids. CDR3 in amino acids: CAIRLPGDTQYF. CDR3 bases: TGTGCCATCAGACTCCCCGGGGATACGCAGTATTTT.

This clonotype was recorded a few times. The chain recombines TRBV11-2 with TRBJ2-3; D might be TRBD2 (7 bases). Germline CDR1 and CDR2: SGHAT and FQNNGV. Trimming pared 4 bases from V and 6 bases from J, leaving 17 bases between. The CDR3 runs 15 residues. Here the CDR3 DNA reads TGTGCCAGCAGCTCCCCCGGGGGGCAGGTCGATACGCAGTATTTT. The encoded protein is CASSSPGGQVDTQYF.

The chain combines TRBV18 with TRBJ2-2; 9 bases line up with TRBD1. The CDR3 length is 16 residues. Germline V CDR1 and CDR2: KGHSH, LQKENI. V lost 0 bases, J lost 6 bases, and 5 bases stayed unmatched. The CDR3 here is CASSPPQGASAGELFF. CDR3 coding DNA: TGTGCCAGCTCACCACCACAGGGGGCGTCCGCCGGGGAGCTGTTTTTT. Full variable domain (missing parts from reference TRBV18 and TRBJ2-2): NAGVMQNPRHLVRRRGQEARLRCSPMKGHSHVYWYRQLPEEGLKFMVYLQKENIIDESGMPKERFSAEFPKEGPSILRIQQVVRGDSAAYFCASSPPQGASAGELFFGEGSRLTVL.

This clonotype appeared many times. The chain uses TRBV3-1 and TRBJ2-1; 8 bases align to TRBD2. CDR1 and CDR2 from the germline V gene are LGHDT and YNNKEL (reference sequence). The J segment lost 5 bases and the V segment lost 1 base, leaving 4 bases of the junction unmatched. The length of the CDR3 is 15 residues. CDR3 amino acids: CASSQAGGGNNEQFF. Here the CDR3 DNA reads TGTGCCAGCAGCCAAGCGGGCGGGGGGAACAATGAGCAGTTCTTC.

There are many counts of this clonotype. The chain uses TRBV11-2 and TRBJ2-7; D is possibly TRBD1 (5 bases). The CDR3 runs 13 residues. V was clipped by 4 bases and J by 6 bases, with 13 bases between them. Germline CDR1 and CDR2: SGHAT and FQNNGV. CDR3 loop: CASSSPWGGEQYF. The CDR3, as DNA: TGTGCCAGCAGCTCTCCTTGGGGCGGCGAGCAGTACTTC.

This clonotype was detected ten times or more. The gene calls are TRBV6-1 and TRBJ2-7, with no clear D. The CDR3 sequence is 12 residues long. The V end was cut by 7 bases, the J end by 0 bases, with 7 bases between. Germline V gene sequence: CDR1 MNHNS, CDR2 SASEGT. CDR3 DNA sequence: TGTGCCAGCACGGACGACTCCTACGAGCAGTACTTC. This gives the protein CASTDDSYEQYF.

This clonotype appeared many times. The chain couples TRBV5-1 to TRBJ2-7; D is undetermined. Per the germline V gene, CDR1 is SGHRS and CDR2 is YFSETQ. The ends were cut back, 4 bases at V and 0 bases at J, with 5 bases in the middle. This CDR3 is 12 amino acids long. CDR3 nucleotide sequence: TGCGCCAGCAGCCTGAACTCCTACGAGCAGTACTTC. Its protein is CASSLNSYEQYF.

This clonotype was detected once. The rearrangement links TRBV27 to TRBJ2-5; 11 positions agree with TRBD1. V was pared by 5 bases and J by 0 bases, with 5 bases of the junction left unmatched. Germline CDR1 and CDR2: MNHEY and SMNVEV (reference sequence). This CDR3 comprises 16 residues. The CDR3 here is CASSAGTGGYQETQYF. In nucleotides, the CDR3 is TGTGCCAGCAGTGCCGGGACAGGGGGTTACCAAGAGACCCAGTACTTC.

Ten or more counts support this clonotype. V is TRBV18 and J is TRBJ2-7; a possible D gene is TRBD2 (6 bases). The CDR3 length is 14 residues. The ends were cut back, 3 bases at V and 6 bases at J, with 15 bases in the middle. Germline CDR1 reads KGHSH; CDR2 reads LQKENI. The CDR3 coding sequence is TGTGCCAGCTCACCCCGCAGCGGGCAGGGCGAGCAGTACTTC. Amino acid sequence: CASSPRSGQGEQYF.

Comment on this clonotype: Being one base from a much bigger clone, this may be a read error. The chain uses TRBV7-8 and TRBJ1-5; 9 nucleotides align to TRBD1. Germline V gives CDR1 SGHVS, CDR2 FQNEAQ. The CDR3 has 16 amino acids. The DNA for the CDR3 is TGTGCCAGCAGCGCCCATGAGGGACAGGGCAATCGGCCCCAGCATTTT. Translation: CASSAHEGQGNRPQHF.

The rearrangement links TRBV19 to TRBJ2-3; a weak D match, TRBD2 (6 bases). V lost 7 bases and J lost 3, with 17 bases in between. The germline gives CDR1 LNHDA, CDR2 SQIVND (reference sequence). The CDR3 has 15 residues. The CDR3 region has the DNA TGTGCCAGTACTTGGGATCCCGGAGGGACAGATACGCAGTATTTT. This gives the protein CASTWDPGGTDTQYF. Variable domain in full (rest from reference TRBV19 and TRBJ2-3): DGGITQSPKYLFRKEGQNVTLSCEQNLNHDAMYWYRQDPGQGLRLIYYSQIVNDFQKGDIAEGYSVSREKKESFPLTVTSAQKNPTAFYLCASTWDPGGTDTQYFGPGTRLTVL.

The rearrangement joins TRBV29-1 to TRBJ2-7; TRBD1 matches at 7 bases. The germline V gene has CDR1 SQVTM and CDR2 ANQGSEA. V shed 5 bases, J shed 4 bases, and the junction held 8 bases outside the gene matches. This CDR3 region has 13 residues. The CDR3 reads CSVSRARGYEQYF. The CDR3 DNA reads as TGCAGCGTTTCCCGGGCCAGGGGGTACGAGCAGTACTTC.

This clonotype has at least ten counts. The CDR3 reads CASSISGYTAFF. The CDR3 DNA follows: TGTGCCAGTAGTATCTCGGGGTATACAGCTTTCTTT. The V call is TRBV19, the J call TRBJ1-1; no reliable D call. The V gene lost 3 bases and the J gene lost 10 bases, with 12 bases spanning the gap. This CDR3 is 12 amino acids long. The V gene's germline CDR1 is LNHDA and CDR2 SQIVND (reference sequence). Complete variable domain (other parts from reference TRBV19 and TRBJ1-1): DGGITQSPKYLFRKEGQNVTLSCEQNLNHDAMYWYRQDPGQGLRLIYYSQIVNDFQKGDIAEGYSVSREKKESFPLTVTSAQKNPTAFYLCASSISGYTAFFGQGTRLTVV.

This CDR3 is CASSLGSSISGANVLTF. In DNA, the CDR3 is TGTGCCAGCAGCTTAGGGTCCAGCATCTCTGGGGCCAACGTCCTGACTTTC. The chain links TRBV11-2 to TRBJ2-6; D is uncertain. V was cut by 1 base and J by 0 bases, with 10 bases left in between. The CDR3 extends over 17 amino acids. Germline V gene lookup returns CDR1 SGHAT and CDR2 FQNNGV.

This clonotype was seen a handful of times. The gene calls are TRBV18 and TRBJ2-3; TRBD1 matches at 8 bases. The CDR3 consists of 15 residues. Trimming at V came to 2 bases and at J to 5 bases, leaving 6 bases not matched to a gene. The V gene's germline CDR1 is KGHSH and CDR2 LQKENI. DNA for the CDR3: TGTGCCAGCTCACCAGGACAGGGTTCGCGAGATACGCAGTATTTT. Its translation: CASSPGQGSRDTQYF.

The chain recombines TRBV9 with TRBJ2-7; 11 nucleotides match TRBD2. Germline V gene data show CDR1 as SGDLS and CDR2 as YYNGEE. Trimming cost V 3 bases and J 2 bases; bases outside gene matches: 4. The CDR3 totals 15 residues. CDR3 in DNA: TGTGCCAGCAGCGATGGACTAGCGGGCCCCTACGAGCAGTACTTC. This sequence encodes CASSDGLAGPYEQYF.

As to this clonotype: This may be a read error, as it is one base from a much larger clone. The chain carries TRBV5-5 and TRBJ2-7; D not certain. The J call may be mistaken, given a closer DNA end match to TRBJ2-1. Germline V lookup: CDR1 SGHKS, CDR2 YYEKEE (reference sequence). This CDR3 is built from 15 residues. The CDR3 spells CASSRTGAPQYEQFF. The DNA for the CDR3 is TGTGCCAGCAGCCGTACGGGCGCACCCCAATACGAGCAGTTCTTC.